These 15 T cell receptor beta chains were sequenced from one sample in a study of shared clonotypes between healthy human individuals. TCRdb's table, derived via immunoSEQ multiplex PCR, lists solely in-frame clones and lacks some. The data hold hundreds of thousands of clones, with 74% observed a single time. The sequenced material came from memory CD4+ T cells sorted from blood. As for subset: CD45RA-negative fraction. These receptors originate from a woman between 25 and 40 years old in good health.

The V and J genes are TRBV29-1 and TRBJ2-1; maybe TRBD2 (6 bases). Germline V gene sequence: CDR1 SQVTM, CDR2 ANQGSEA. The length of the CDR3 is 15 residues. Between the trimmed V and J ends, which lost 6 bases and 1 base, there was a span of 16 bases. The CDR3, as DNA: TGCAGCGTCGACGCGGGGACCCGATCCTACAATGAGCAGTTCTTC. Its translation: CSVDAGTRSYNEQFF.

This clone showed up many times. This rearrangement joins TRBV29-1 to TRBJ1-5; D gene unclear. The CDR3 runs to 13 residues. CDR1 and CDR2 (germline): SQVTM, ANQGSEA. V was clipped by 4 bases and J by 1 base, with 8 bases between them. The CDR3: CSVGGVSNQPQHF. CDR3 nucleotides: TGCAGCGTTGGTGGCGTAAGCAATCAGCCCCAGCATTTT.

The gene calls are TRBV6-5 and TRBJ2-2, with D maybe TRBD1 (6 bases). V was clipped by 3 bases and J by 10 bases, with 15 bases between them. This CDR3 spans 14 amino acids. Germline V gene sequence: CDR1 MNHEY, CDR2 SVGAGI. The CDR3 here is CASSYLPGQAELFF. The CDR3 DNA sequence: TGTGCCAGCAGTTATCTTCCGGGACAAGCGGAGCTGTTTTTT.

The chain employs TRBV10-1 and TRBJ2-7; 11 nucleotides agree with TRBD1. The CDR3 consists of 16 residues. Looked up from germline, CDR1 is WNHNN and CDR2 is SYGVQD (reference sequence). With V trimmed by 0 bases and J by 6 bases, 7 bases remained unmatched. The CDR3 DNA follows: TGCGCCAGCAGTGAGTCTAGCGGACAGGGGGCAAGCGAGCAGTACTTC. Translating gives CASSESSGQGASEQYF.

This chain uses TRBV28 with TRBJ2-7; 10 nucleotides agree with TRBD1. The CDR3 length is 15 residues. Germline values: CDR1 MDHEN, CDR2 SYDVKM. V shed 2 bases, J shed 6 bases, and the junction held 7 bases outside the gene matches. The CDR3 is CASSLPGTGVREQYF. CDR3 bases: TGTGCCAGCAGTTTACCCGGGACAGGGGTTCGCGAGCAGTACTTC.

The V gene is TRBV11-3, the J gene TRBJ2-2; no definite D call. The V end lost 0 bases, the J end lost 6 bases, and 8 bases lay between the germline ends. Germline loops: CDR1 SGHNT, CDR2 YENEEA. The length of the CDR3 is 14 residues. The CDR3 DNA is TGTGCCAGCAGCTTAGAAGGTGGTTCCGGGGAGCTGTTTTTT. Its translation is CASSLEGGSGELFF.

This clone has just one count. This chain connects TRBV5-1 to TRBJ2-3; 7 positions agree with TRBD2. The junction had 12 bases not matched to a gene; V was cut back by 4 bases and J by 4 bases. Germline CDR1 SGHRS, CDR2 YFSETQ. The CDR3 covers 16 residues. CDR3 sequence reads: CASSLNAGDRADTQYF. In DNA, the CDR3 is TGCGCCAGCAGCCTGAATGCGGGAGACCGGGCAGATACGCAGTATTTT.

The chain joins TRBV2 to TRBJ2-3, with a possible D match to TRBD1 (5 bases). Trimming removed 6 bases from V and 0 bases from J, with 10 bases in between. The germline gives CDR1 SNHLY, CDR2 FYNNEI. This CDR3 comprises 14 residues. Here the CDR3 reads CASSDSTSTDTQYF. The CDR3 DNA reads TGTGCCAGCAGCGACAGTACTAGCACAGATACGCAGTATTTT. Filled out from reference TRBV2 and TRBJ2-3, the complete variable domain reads EPEVTQTPSHQVTQMGQEVILRCVPISNHLYFYWYRQILGQKVEFLVSFYNNEISEKSEIFDDQFSVERPDGSNFTLKIRSTKLEDSAMYFCASSDSTSTDTQYFGPGTRLTVL.

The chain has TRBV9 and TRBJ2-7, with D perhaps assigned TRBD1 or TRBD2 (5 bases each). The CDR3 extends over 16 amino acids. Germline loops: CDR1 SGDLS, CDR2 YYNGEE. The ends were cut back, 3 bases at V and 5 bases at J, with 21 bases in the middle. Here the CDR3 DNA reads TGTGCCAGCAGCGCCCGGGGCGGCCTTTTTTTGAACGAGCAGTACTTC. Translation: CASSARGGLFLNEQYF.

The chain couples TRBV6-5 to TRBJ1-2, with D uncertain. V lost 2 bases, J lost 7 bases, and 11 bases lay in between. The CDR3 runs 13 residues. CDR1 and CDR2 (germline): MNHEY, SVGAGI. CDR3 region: CASSYLDGIGYTF. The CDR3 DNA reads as TGTGCCAGCAGTTACCTGGACGGGATTGGCTACACCTTC.

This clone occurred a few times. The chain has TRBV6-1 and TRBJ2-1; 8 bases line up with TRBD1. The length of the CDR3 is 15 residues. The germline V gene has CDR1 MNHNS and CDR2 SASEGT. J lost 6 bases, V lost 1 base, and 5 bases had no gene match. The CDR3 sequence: CASSEVQGVGNEQFF. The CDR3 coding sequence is TGTGCCAGCAGTGAAGTACAGGGGGTAGGCAATGAGCAGTTCTTC.

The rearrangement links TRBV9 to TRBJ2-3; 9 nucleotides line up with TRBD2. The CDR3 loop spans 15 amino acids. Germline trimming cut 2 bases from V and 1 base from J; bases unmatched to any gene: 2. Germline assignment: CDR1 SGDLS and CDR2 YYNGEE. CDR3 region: CASSVGLARTDTQYF. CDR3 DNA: TGTGCCAGCAGCGTCGGACTAGCGCGCACAGATACGCAGTATTTT.

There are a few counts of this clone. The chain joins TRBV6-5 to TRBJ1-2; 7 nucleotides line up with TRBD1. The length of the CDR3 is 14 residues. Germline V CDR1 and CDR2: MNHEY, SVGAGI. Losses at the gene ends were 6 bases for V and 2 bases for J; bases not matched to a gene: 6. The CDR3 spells CASSRTGANYGYTF. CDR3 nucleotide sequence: TGTGCCAGCAGCCGTACAGGGGCCAACTATGGCTACACCTTC.

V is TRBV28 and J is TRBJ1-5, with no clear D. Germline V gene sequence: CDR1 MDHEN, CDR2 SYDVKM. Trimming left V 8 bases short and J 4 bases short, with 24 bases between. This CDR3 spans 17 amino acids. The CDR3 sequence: CASGRTHFRANNQPQHF. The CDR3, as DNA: TGTGCCAGCGGTCGTACCCATTTCCGGGCCAATAATCAGCCCCAGCATTTT.

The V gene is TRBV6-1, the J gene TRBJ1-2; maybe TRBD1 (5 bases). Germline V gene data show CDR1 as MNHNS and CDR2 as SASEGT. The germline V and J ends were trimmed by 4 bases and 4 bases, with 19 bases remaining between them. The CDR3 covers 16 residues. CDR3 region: CASSGPGRTEFYGYTF. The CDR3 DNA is TGTGCCAGCAGTGGGCCGGGACGTACGGAATTCTATGGCTACACCTTC.